The 5 T cell receptor beta chains given below trace back to one sample, sequenced in a study of blood T cell repertoires in COVID-19. TCRdb's table, derived via immunoSEQ multiplex PCR, lists solely in-frame clones and lacks some. The sample includes about 140,000 clones, 65% to 85% seen only once; the top ten take approximately 8.9%. Sequences were obtained from peripheral blood. Receptors originate from a man under 40 with COVID-19, enrolled during active disease.

The chain recombines TRBV28 with TRBJ1-5; TRBD1 agrees at 9 bases. CDR3 length equals 17 residues. J gave up 6 bases and V 6 bases, and 15 bases lay outside the gene matches. Germline-derived CDR1 and CDR2 are MDHEN and SYDVKM. The CDR3 is CASSSPGQGGWGQPQHF. The CDR3 DNA follows: TGTGCCAGCAGCTCCCCGGGACAGGGCGGGTGGGGTCAGCCCCAGCATTTT.

This chain uses TRBV7-9 with TRBJ2-1, with 7 nucleotides matching TRBD2. The CDR3 has 16 residues. The V gene's germline CDR1 is SEHNR and CDR2 FQNEAQ (reference sequence). V dropped 5 bases and J dropped 5; count of bases not matched to a gene: 12. CDR3 coding DNA: TGTGCCAGCAGCACTTACCGGGACTATGACCACAATGAGCAGTTCTTC. This codes for CASSTYRDYDHNEQFF.

The CDR3 sequence is CASRADRIIGELFF. The CDR3 DNA is TGCGCCAGCAGGGCGGACAGGATAATCGGGGAGCTGTTTTTT. V gene TRBV10-1 combines with J gene TRBJ2-2; 7 bases map to TRBD1. Germline CDR1 WNHNN, CDR2 SYGVQD (reference sequence). CDR3 size: 14 residues. Trimming cost V 6 bases and J 7 bases; bases outside gene matches: 8.

This chain connects TRBV18 to TRBJ2-2, with 9 bases fitting TRBD1. Germline CDR1 reads KGHSH; CDR2 reads LQKENI. The CDR3 totals 18 residues. Germline trimming cut 6 bases from V and 5 bases from J; bases unmatched to any gene: 16. The CDR3 DNA is TGTGCCAGCTCCCCCGTGCCACCGGGACAGGGTTTGACCGGGGAGCTGTTTTTT. Protein: CASSPVPPGQGLTGELFF.

In DNA, the CDR3 is TGTGCCAGCAGCTTAGACTCGGGCAATCAGCCCCAGCATTTT. It specifies CASSLDSGNQPQHF. V gene TRBV7-8 combines with J gene TRBJ1-5; D not resolved. The V end lost 1 base, the J end lost 2 bases, and 6 bases lay between the germline ends. The CDR3 extends over 14 amino acids. Germline V gene sequence: CDR1 SGHVS, CDR2 FQNEAQ.